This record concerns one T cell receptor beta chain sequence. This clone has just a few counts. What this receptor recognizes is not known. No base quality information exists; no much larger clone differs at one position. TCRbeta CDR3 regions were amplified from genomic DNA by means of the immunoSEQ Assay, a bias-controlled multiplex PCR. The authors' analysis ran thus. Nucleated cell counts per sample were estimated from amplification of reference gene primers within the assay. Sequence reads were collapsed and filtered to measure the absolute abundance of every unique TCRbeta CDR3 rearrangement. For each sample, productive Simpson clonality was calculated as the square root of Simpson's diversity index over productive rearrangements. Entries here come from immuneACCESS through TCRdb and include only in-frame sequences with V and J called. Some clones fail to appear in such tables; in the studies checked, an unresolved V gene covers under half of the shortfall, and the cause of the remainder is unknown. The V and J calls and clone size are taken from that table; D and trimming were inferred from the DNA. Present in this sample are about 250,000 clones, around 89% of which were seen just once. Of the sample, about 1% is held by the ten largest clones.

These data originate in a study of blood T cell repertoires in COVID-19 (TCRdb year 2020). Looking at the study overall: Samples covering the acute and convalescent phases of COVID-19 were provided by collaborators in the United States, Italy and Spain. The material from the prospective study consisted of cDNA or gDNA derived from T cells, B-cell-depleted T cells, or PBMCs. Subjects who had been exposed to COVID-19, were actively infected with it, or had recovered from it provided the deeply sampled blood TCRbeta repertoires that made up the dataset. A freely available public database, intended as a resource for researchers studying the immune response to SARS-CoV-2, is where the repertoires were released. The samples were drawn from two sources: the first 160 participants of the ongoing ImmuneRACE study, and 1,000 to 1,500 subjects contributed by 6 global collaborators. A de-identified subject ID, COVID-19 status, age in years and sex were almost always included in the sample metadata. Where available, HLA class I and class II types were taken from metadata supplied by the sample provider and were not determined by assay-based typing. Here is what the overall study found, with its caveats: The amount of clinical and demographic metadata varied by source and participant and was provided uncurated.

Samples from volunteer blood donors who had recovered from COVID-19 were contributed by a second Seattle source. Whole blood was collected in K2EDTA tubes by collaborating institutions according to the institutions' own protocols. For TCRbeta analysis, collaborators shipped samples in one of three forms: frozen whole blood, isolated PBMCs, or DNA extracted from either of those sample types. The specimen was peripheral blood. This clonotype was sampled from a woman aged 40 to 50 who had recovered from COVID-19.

The nucleotide sequence reads as follows: TGTGCCAGCAGTTACCTACAGAGGGGCAATCAGCCCCAGCATTTT. Its product reads: CASSYLQRGNQPQHF. The V gene is TRBV6-6 and the J gene is TRBJ1-5, with the identity of the D gene unclear. V gives up 2 bases and J gives up 2 bases, and the segment between their germline ends measures 10 bases. The CDR3 runs 15 amino acids, cysteine and phenylalanine included. Only CDR3 DNA remains: 45 bases, in frame from the first base. CDR1 and CDR2, looked up from the germline V gene (reference sequence), are MNHNY and SVGAGI.